This TCR beta chain was obtained from a study of OX40 agonist ivuxolimab in advanced cancers. Study details: Patients' therapy was ivuxolimab, an antibody that acts as an agonist of OX40 (CD134). Every 2 weeks, ivuxolimab was infused into the patients intravenously at between 0.01 and 10 mg/kg. One patient with hepatocellular carcinoma and two with cutaneous melanoma, three in all, had partial responses. General study results and limits: Which antigen the expanded peripheral T cells recognized is unknown.

Remarks on this clone: Antigen: not known.

The repertoire was sequenced with immunoSEQ multiplex PCR; TCRdb's copy has only in-frame clones and lacks some. This sample has roughly 48,000 clones; approximately 84% occur once, and the top ten carry 1.1%. V was pared by 4 bases and J by 7 bases, with 8 bases of the junction left unmatched. CDR3 length: 16 amino acids. Germline V gene data show CDR1 as SQVTM and CDR2 as ANQGSEA. Sample: CD4+ or CD8+ T cells sorted from blood, taken in a trial of the OX40 agonist ivuxolimab. This receptor was identified in an adult with an advanced solid tumor such as melanoma, head and neck, liver or kidney cancer. V usage is TRBV29-1 and J usage is TRBJ2-2; 14 bases fit TRBD2. The CDR3 here is CSVGLAGGPQVGELFF. The DNA for the CDR3 is TGCAGCGTTGGACTAGCGGGGGGGCCGCAGGTCGGGGAGCTGTTTTTT.